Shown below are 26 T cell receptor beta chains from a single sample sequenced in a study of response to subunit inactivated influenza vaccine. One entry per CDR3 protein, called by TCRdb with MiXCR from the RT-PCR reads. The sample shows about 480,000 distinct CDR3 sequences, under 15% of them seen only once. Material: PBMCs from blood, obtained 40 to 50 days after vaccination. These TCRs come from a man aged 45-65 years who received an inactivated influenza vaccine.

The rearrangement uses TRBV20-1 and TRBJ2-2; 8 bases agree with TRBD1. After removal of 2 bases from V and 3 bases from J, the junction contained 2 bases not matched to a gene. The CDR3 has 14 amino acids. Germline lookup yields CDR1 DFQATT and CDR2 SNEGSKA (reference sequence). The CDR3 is CSARLDRDTGELFF. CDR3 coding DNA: TGCAGTGCTAGACTGGACAGGGACACCGGGGAGCTGTTTTTT.

The CDR3 DNA sequence: TGTGCCAGCATAGGACACTCCCCAAGGGGAACTGAAGCTTTCTTT. It encodes CASIGHSPRGTEAFF. This chain links TRBV6-1 with TRBJ1-1; D may be TRBD1 (5 bases). The V gene's germline CDR1 is MNHNS and CDR2 SASEGT. V was pared by 7 bases and J by 5 bases, with 20 bases between. The CDR3 length is 15 residues.

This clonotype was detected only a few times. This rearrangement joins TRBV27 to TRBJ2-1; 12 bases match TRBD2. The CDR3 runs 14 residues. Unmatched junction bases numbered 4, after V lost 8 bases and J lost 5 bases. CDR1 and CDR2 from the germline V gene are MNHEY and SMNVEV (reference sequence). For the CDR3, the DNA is TGTGCCAGCGAAACTAGCGGGGGGAACAATGAGCAGTTCTTC. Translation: CASETSGGNNEQFF.

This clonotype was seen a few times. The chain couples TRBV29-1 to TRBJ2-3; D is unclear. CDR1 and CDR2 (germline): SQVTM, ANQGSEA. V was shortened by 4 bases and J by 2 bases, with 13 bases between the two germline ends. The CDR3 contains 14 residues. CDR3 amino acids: CSVVYTTATDTQYF. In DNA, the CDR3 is TGCAGCGTTGTCTACACTACTGCCACAGATACGCAGTATTTT.

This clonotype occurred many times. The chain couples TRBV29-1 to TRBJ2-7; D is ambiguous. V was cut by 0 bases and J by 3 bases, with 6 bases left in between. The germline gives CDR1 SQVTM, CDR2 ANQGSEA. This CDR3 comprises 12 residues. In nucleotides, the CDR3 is TGCAGCGTTGAAGACAGACTCTACGAGCAGTACTTC. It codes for CSVEDRLYEQYF.

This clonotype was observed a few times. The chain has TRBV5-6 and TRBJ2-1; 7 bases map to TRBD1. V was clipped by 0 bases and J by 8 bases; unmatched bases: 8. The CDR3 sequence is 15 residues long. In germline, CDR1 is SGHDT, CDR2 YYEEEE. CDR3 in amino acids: CASSLAAERGHEQFF. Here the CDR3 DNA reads TGTGCCAGCAGCTTGGCCGCAGAGAGGGGGCATGAGCAGTTCTTC.

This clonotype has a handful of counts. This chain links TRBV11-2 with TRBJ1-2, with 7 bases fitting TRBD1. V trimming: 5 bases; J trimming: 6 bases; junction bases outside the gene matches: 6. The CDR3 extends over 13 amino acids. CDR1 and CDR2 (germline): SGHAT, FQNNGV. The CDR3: CASSKQGSNGYTF. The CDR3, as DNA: TGTGCCAGCAGCAAACAGGGGAGCAATGGCTACACCTTC.

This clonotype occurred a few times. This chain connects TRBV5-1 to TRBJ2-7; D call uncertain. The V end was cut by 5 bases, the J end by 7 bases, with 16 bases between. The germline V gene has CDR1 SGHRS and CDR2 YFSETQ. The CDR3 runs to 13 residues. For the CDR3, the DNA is TGCGCCAGCAGGGAACTGGCCTTGAAGGAGCAGTACTTC. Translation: CASRELALKEQYF. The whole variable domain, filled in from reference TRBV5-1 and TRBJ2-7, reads KAGVTQTPRYLIKTRGQQVTLSCSPISGHRSVSWYQQTPGQGLQFLFEYFSETQRNKGNFPGRFSGRQFSNSRSEMNVSTLELGDSALYLCASRELALKEQYFGPGTRLTVT.

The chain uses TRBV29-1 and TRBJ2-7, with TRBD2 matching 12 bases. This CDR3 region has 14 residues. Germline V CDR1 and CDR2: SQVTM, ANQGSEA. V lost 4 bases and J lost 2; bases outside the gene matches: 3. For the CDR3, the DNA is TGCAGCGTTGGGAGGACTAGCGGGACCTACGAGCAGTACTTC. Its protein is CSVGRTSGTYEQYF.

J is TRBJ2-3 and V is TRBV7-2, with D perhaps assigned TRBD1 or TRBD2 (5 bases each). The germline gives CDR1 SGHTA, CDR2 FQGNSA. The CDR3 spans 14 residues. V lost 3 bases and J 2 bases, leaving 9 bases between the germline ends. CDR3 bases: TGTGCCAGCAGCTTGGGACCGTACACAGATACGCAGTATTTT. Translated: CASSLGPYTDTQYF.

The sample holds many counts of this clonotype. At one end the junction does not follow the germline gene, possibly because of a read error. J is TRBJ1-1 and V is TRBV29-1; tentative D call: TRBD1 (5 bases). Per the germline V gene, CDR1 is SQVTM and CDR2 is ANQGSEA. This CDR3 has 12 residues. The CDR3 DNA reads TGCAGCGCTGAAAGGGTGGGGGCTGAAGCTTTCTTT. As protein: CSAERVGAEAFF.

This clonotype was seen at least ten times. This CDR3 reads CASSLGPEQYF. CDR3 coding DNA: TGTGCCAGCAGCTTAGGCCCGGAGCAGTACTTC. V gene TRBV5-5 combines with J gene TRBJ2-7, with D hard to call. This CDR3 spans 11 amino acids. Trimming cost V 2 bases and J 7 bases, with 7 bases left between them. Germline loops: CDR1 SGHKS, CDR2 YYEKEE (reference sequence).

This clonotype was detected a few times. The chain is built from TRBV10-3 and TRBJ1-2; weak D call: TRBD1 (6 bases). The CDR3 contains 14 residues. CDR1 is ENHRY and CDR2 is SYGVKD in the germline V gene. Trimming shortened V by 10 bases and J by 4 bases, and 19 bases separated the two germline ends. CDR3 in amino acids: CATTGTTTGYGYTF. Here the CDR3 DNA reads TGTGCCACCACCGGGACAACCACTGGCTATGGCTACACCTTC.

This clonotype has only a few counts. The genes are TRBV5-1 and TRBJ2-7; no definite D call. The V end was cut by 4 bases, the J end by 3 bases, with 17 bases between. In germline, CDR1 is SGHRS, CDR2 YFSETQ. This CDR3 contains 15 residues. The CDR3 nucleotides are TGCGCCAGCAGCCGCATTAGGGCAGGATACTACGAGCAGTACTTC. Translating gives CASSRIRAGYYEQYF.

The CDR3 DNA reads TGTGCCAGCAGGAGGGGAAACTACGAGCAGTACTTC. This codes for CASRRGNYEQYF. J is TRBJ2-7 and V is TRBV6-2 or TRBV6-3; the D call may be TRBD1 or TRBD2 (5 bases each). Germline-derived CDR1 and CDR2 are MNHEY and SVGEGT. The CDR3 consists of 12 residues. Trimming stripped 6 bases from V and 3 bases from J, with 9 bases between.

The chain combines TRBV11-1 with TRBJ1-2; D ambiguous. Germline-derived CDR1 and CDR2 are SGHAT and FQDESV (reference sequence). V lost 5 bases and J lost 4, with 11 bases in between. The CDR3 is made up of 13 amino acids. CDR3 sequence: CASSPRLVYGYTF. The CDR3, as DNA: TGTGCCAGCAGCCCGCGGCTTGTCTATGGCTACACCTTC.

The CDR3: CASSTRTSSWLEQYF. The CDR3 DNA is TGTGCCAGCAGTACCAGGACTAGTTCCTGGCTCGAGCAGTACTTC. V and J are TRBV28 and TRBJ2-7; 7 bases fit TRBD2. Germline loops: CDR1 MDHEN, CDR2 SYDVKM. J gave up 6 bases and V 5 bases, and 13 bases lay outside the gene matches. The CDR3 sequence is 15 residues long.

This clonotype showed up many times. CDR3 sequence: CASSLGPGTGNEQFF. CDR3 DNA: TGTGCCAGCAGTTTAGGACCGGGGACAGGGAATGAGCAGTTCTTC. V usage is TRBV12-3 or TRBV12-4 and J usage is TRBJ2-1; 9 nucleotides agree with TRBD1. V lost 1 base, J lost 7 bases, and 5 bases stayed unmatched. The CDR3 totals 15 residues.

CDR3 loop: CASSPIPGQGLREQFF. CDR3 in DNA: TGCGCCAGCAGCCCGATTCCGGGACAGGGTTTACGCGAGCAGTTCTTC. The chain joins TRBV5-1 to TRBJ2-1; TRBD1 aligns across 9 bases. With V trimmed by 4 bases and J by 10 bases, 15 bases remained unmatched. Germline-derived CDR1 and CDR2 are SGHRS and YFSETQ. The CDR3 spans 16 residues.

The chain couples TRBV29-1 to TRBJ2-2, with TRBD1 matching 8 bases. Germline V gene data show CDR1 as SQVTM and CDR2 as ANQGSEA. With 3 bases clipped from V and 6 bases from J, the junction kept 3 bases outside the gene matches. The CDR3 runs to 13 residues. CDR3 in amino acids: CSVERTGSGELFF. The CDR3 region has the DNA TGCAGCGTTGAGCGGACAGGGTCCGGGGAGCTGTTTTTT.

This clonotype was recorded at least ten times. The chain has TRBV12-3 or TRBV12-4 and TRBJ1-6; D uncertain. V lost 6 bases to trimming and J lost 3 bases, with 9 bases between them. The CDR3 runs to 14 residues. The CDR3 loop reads CASRDLDYNSPLHF. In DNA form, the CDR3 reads TGTGCCAGCAGGGACCTCGACTATAATTCACCCCTCCACTTT.

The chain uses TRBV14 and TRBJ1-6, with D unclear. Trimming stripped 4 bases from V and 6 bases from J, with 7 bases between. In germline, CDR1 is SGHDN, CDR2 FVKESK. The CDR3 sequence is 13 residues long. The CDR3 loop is CASSLGGNSPLHF. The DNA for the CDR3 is TGTGCCAGCAGCCTTGGAGGTAATTCACCCCTCCACTTT.

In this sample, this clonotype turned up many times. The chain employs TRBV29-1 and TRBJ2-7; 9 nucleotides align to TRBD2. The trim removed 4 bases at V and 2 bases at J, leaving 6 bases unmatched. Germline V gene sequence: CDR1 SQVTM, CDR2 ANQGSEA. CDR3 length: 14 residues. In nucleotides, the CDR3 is TGCAGCGTTGTTAATCCTAGCGGGACCTACGAGCAGTACTTC. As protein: CSVVNPSGTYEQYF.

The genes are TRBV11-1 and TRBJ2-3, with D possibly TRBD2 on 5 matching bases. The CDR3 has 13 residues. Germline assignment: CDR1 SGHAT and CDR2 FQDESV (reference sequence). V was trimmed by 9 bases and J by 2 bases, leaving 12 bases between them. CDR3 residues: CASTRPYTDTQYF. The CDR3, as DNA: TGTGCCAGTACTAGGCCCTACACAGATACGCAGTATTTT.

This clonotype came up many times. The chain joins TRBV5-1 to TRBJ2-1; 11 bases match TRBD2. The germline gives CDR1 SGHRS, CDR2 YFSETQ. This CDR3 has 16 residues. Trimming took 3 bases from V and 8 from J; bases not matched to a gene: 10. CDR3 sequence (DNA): TGCGCCAGCAGCTACGACATAGCGGGGGGGCCGTATGAGCAGTTCTTC. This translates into CASSYDIAGGPYEQFF.

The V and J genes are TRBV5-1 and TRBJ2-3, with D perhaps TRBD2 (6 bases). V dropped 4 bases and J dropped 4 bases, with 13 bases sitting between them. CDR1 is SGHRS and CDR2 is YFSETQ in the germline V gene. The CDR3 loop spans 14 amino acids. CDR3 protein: CASSDGGVADTQYF. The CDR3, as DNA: TGCGCCAGCAGCGACGGGGGAGTCGCAGATACGCAGTATTTT.